The rows below give T cell receptor beta chains drawn from one sample of a study of identical twins. A single record per CDR3 protein comes from TCRdb applying MiXCR to the 5' RACE reads. The sample lists roughly 230,000 distinct CDR3 sequences, approximately 8.6% occurring once. The same sample was also studied in work on yellow fever vaccine responses in identical twins.

Sample: CD8+ T cells sorted from blood. Every receptor here comes from a woman between 18 and 29 years old in good health. The CDR3 runs from the conserved cysteine through the conserved F or W. A D gene is named only where the DNA matches it firmly. Rows may omit the clone size; those that give it use once, few, many or a size class.

V	D	size	J	DNA	CDR3
TRBV5-1	TRBD1	many	TRBJ2-7	TGCGCCAGCAGCCTGACCGGACAGGGAACGATCTTC	CASSLTGQGTIF
TRBV27	TRBD1	.	TRBJ2-7	TGTGCCAGCAGCACTACCCCGGACAGGGCCCACGAGCAGTACTTC	CASSTTPDRAHEQYF
TRBV4-2	.	few	TRBJ1-2	TGTGCCAGCAGCACCTGGTATGCGGGGAGAAAGAATGGCTACACCTTC	CASSTWYAGRKNGYTF
TRBV6-4	.	.	TRBJ2-1	TGTGCCAGCAGTGACGGGGGGTCCGCGGGTGAGCAGTTCTTC	CASSDGGSAGEQFF
TRBV7-9	.	few	TRBJ1-5	TGTGCCAGCAGCTTGGGAGTCCATCAGCCCCAGCATTTT	CASSLGVHQPQHF
TRBV27	.	.	TRBJ1-2	TGTGCCACTTCAGGGACCTATGGCTACACCTTC	CATSGTYGYTF
TRBV29-1	TRBD2	many	TRBJ2-6	TGCAGCGTTGAGTGGGGGGGCTCTGGGGCCAACGTCCTGACTTTC	CSVEWGGSGANVLTF
TRBV19	.	few	TRBJ2-4	TGTGCCAGTTCCAGGGAGAAAAACATTCAGTACTTC	CASSREKNIQYF
TRBV7-9	.	.	TRBJ2-2	TGTGCCAGCAGCTTAGAGGTCTCAGGGGAGCTGTTTTTT	CASSLEVSGELFF
TRBV27	.	many	TRBJ2-1	TGTGCCAGCAGTTTAAGCCCCAGTGGTGAAGAGCAGTTCTTC	CASSLSPSGEEQFF
TRBV6-2/TRBV6-3	.	.	TRBJ2-1	TGTGCCAGCAGTTATTGGGGCCCAGCGCAGGAAGAGGCCAGCTCCTACAATGAGCAGTTCTTC	CASSYWGPAQEEASSYNEQFF
TRBV7-9	.	.	TRBJ2-3	TGTGCCAGCAGCTTCTTGACTAGCACAGATACGCAGTATTTT	CASSFLTSTDTQYF
TRBV27	.	few	TRBJ2-7	TGTGCCAGCAGTTTAAGGGGTCCTAACTACGAGCAGTACTTC	CASSLRGPNYEQYF
TRBV20-1	TRBD1	many	TRBJ1-1	TGCAGTGCCCCTACGGGCAGGGGGCTGGGGAGCACTGAAGCTTTCTTT	CSAPTGRGLGSTEAFF
TRBV29-1	.	many	TRBJ2-3	TGCAGCCTCGCCGAGCCGGACAGTACAGATACGCAGTATTTT	CSLAEPDSTDTQYF
TRBV29-1	TRBD2	.	TRBJ2-1	TGCAGCGCGGACAGATGGGGACTAGACTCCTACAATGAGCAGTTCTTC	CSADRWGLDSYNEQFF
TRBV20-1	.	many	TRBJ1-1	TGCAGTGTCCGGGGAGGGGGGACGGACACTGAAGCTTTCTTT	CSVRGGGTDTEAFF
TRBV21-1	.	many	TRBJ2-2	.	CASSTVAGGNTGELFF
TRBV7-6	.	many	TRBJ2-1	TGTGCCAGCAGCTTGCCGGGACCTACGGACAATGAGCAGTTCTTC	CASSLPGPTDNEQFF
TRBV12-3/TRBV12-4	.	many	TRBJ2-3	TGTGCCAGCAGCCTGGGAGTACGCACAGATACGCAGTATTTT	CASSLGVRTDTQYF
TRBV7-9	.	many	TRBJ2-2	TGTGCCAGCAGCTTGGAGGTTAGCCTCGACACCGGGGAGCTGTTTTTT	CASSLEVSLDTGELFF
TRBV6-2/TRBV6-3	TRBD2	.	TRBJ2-1	TGTGCCAGCAGATTGAGATATATAGCGGGATCATATCCCTATGACAATGAGCAGTTCTTC	CASRLRYIAGSYPYDNEQFF
TRBV20-1	.	.	TRBJ2-7	TGCAGTGCTAGGGGTGGTCACTGGTACTACGAGCAGTACTTC	CSARGGHWYYEQYF
TRBV20-1	TRBD1	few	TRBJ2-7	TGCAGTGCTCCGACAGGGGCGGCCTACGAGCAGTACTTC	CSAPTGAAYEQYF
TRBV25-1	.	few	TRBJ2-5	TGTGCCAGCAGTGAATGGGCAGGGAAAGAGACCCAGTACTTC	CASSEWAGKETQYF
TRBV6-1	TRBD2	few	TRBJ2-5	TGTGCCAGCAGTGTCCTAGCGGGGGGCCAAGAGACCCAGTACTTC	CASSVLAGGQETQYF
TRBV29-1	.	many	TRBJ2-5	TGCAGCGTTGAAGAAGCGGGCGGCCAAGAGACCCAGTACTTC	CSVEEAGGQETQYF
TRBV15	.	many	TRBJ2-1	TGTGCCACCAGGACGAGGGCCAGCAATGAGCAGTTCTTC	CATRTRASNEQFF
TRBV7-8	TRBD2	.	TRBJ2-3	TGTGCCAGCAGCTTAGCGGTGGTCGACTTGGCGGGGGAGCCAGATACGCAGTATTTT	CASSLAVVDLAGEPDTQYF
TRBV27	.	few	TRBJ2-7	TGTGCCAGCAGTGGGGGGGGGCAGTACGAGCAGTACTTC	CASSGGGQYEQYF
TRBV12-3/TRBV12-4	.	many	TRBJ2-2	TGTGCCAGCAGAGAGGACACAAGAAACACCGGGGAGCTGTTTTTT	CASREDTRNTGELFF
TRBV6-6	.	.	TRBJ2-5	TGTGCCAGCCGGACCGCTTTGGACCAGTACTTC	CASRTALDQYF
TRBV6-5	TRBD2	many	TRBJ2-1	TGTGCCAGCAGTTATGCGGGAGGCTCCTACAATGAGCAGTTCTTC	CASSYAGGSYNEQFF
TRBV20-1	TRBD2	.	TRBJ2-5	TGCAGTGCTGGGGGTCCTAGCGGGAGGGAAGAGACCCAGTACTTC	CSAGGPSGREETQYF
TRBV6-4	.	few	TRBJ2-7	TGTGCCAGCAGTGACTCCAGCACAGAGTACTTC	CASSDSSTEYF
TRBV12-5	.	few	TRBJ2-5	TGTGCTAGTGGTTTCGGGGATAAGGAGACCCAGTACTTC	CASGFGDKETQYF
TRBV20-1	TRBD2	many	TRBJ2-5	TGCAGTGCTTTAGGACTAGCGGGGGGTCTTTATGAGACCCAGTACTTC	CSALGLAGGLYETQYF
TRBV20-1	TRBD1	few	TRBJ1-1	TGCAGTGCCCCGGACAGGGGAAGCACTGAAGCTTTCTTT	CSAPDRGSTEAFF
TRBV12-3/TRBV12-4	TRBD2	many	TRBJ2-1	TGTGCCAGCACCTTCACTAGCGGGAGCTACAATGAGCAGTTCTTC	CASTFTSGSYNEQFF
TRBV29-1	.	many	TRBJ1-2	TGCAGCGTCTTGGCAGCCAAGGGCTACACCTTC	CSVLAAKGYTF
TRBV7-2	TRBD2	few	TRBJ2-4	TGTGCCAGCAGCTTAGCCCTAGCGGGGGGGGGGACCAAAAACATTCAGTACTTC	CASSLALAGGGTKNIQYF